Sequencing of this T cell receptor beta chain was carried out in a study of blood T cells in healthy people across ages. Researchers isolated at least 7 million PBMCs per sample. Combining a sample-barcoded 5' primer with a J-beta primer mix, a second PCR ran for roughly 7 to 12 cycles. MiXCR, applied by TCRdb to the 5' RACE reads, yields one record per CDR3 protein. The sample shows 850,000 to 950,000 distinct CDR3 sequences, about 28% of them seen only once. Study findings and constraints: Age brought a roughly linear fall in TCR beta diversity measured per million T cells.

Germline CDR1 reads SQVTM; CDR2 reads ANQGSEA. The CDR3 spans 16 residues. The J segment lost 2 bases and the V segment lost 1 base, leaving 10 bases of the junction unmatched. Ten or more counts support this clonotype. Its antigen is unknown. V and J are TRBV29-1 and TRBJ2-5; 7 positions match TRBD1. The sequence derives from an elderly woman in good health. Sequencing was done on a sample of blood. The chain's CDR3 is CSVEGGHDRAQETQYF. CDR3 in DNA: TGCAGCGTTGAAGGGGGGCATGACAGGGCTCAAGAGACCCAGTACTTC. Full variable domain (missing parts from reference TRBV29-1 and TRBJ2-5): SAVISQKPSRDICQRGTSLTIQCQVDSQVTMMFWYRQQPGQSLTLIATANQGSEATYESGFVIDKFPISRPNLTFSTLTVSNMSPEDSSIYLCSVEGGHDRAQETQYFGPGTRLLVL.